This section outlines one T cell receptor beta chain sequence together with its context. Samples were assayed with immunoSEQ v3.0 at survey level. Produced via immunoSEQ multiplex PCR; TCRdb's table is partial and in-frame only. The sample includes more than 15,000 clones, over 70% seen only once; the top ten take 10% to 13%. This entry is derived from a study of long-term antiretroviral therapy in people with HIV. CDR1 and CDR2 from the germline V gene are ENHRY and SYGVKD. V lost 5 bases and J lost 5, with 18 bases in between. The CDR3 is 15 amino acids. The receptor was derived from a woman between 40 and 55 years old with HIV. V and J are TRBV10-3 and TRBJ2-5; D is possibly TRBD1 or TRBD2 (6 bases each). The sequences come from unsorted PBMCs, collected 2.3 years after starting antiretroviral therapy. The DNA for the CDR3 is TGTGCCATCAGTTCCCTTGTGGGGGGCGGCGAGACCCAGTACTTC. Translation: CAISSLVGGGETQYF.